What follows is one TCR beta chain and its context. Its binding antigen is unknown. Base qualities are not provided; no much larger clone lies one nucleotide away. The CDR3 sequence holds 15 residues, the cysteine and phenylalanine included. The entry retains the CDR3 DNA only, 45 bases that are in frame from base 1. Deletion took 1 base off V and 4 bases off J, with a span of 12 bases between the germline ends. The CDR1 and CDR2 encoded by the germline V gene (reference sequence) are SEHNR and FQNEAQ. The CDR3 regions of human TCRbeta chains were subjected to immunosequencing. As for the authors' bioinformatics: Repertoire TCRs were matched against a reference library of SARS-CoV-2-specific TCRs generated with the MIRA antigen-specificity platform. Breadth was defined as the fraction of unique TCRs that were SARS-CoV-2-associated. Depth was defined as the fraction of total T cells that were SARS-CoV-2-associated. Using the MIRA data, each spike-specific TCR was assigned both to the spike region to which the TCR was reactive and to a CD4 or CD8 class. Log10-transformed breadth and depth values were compared by one-way ANOVA with Sidak's multiple comparisons tests. The table was pulled from immuneACCESS by TCRdb, which kept in-frame rearrangements only. Such tables lose some clones; where checked, under half of the loss comes from unresolved V genes, and the rest has no known cause. That table gives V, J and clone size, and the DNA gave D and trimming. The sample table holds around 99,000 clones, of which 87% were seen once. Around 4.5% of the sample is taken by the ten largest.

These data come from a study of T cell responses to AZD1222 COVID-19 vaccine (dated by TCRdb to about 2021). Turning to the overall study: AZD1222 recipients whose second dose came at about 4 weeks and those whose second dose came at about 12 weeks were combined into one group, since spike-specific TCR depth and breadth did not differ between the two schedules. A total of 233 trial participants underwent TCR sequencing, of whom nearly 210 received two doses of AZD1222 and some 25 received two doses of the MenACWY control vaccine. Trial participants were enrolled by age into 18-55, 56-69 and 70-plus year subgroups, with approximately 150, 28 and 58 TCR-sequenced participants respectively. What the research found in general, with its limitations: Nearly half of unique spike-specific TCRs reportedly recognized epitopes outside regions mutated in the B.1.351 and B.1.1.7 variants. Participants were mostly white British and included more females than males, and it was suggested by the authors that clonal diversity may have been underestimated. Spike-specific TCR breadth and depth rose significantly after two AZD1222 doses compared with day 0 and with MenACWY recipients. In the small 56-69-year group, the increase in depth fell short of significance, most likely because of low power. Only 5 to 7 AZD1222 recipients were SARS-CoV-2 seropositive at baseline, limiting conclusions about previously exposed vaccinees. Vaccine-associated CD4 TCRs spanned the whole spike protein, with dominant responses in regions 160-218 and 743-854. Because no samples from the day 14 peak response were available, repertoires could be characterized only after the peak T cell response.

The sample's time point label, decoded: baseline before first vaccination. Vaccinee samples came from UK trials COV001 and COV002, including a single-blind randomized controlled phase 2/3 trial of AZD1222 (ChAdOx1 nCoV-19) in healthy adults. Trial participant PBMC samples were collected at day 0 and day 28 after the second dose for TCRbeta chain sequencing. The rearranged segments are TRBV7-9 and TRBJ2-3, and perhaps TRBD2 as D gene, on 6 matching bases. This material consisted of peripheral blood, taken on day 0 of AZD1222 vaccination. This receptor was obtained from an adult in good health. This receptor carries the CDR3 CASSLDPGRADTQYF. The sequence in DNA is TGTGCCAGCAGCTTAGATCCCGGGAGAGCAGATACGCAGTATTTT.